This T cell receptor (beta chain) was recovered during a study of T cell clusters in autoimmune cytopenias (dated by TCRdb to the late 2010s). Study-wide context: TRB sequencing reached a median depth of around 50,000 reads per sample and yielded a median of roughly 2,500 distinct TRB clonotypes per sample. Alongside healthy, CLL and autoimmune hepatitis controls, autoimmune cytopenia patients had their peripheral blood TRB and IGH repertoires sequenced at active disease and again during treatment follow-up. The goal of the study was to determine whether autoimmune cytopenia patients have a disease-specific immune repertoire signature that could serve as a blood-based biomarker. For primary cytopenia, the controls were about two dozen age-matched healthy donors, and for secondary cytopenia, the controls were about 13 age-matched CLL patients. Here is what the overall study found, with its caveats: The T cell clusters were defined only in silico, and the functional role of the clusters was left to be validated experimentally. The TRB repertoire shifts, including less even repertoires in secondary cytopenia and CLL, mostly reflected lymphoma bias and not autoimmunity. Healthy donors had almost three times as many exclusive TRB clusters as active autoimmune hepatitis patients, a finding consistent with an autoimmunity-wide signature. In the comparison of secondary cytopenia with CLL, no cluster-lack signature showed up, apparently because the dominant lymphoma-associated repertoire masked the signature. GLIPH results suggested that primary autoimmune cytopenia patients were missing physiological T cell clusters, with around 51 clusters found only in healthy donors compared with approximately 15 found only in patients.

Including cysteine and phenylalanine, the CDR3 has 14 amino acids. Nucleotide data are not available. TRB rearrangements were amplified by multiplex PCR using a touch-down protocol with TRB-A and TRB-B primer pools mixed in one tube. Illumina adapters and sample indices were attached to the amplicons through two consecutive PCR reactions using Phusion HS II polymerase. The amplicons were purified from gel with the NucleoSpin Gel and PCR Clean-up kit, after which the amplicons were quantified by Qubit and checked for quality on an Agilent 2100 Bioanalyzer. Sequencing of the libraries was done on an Illumina MiSeq with 600-cycle, single-indexed, paired-end runs. Concerning the study's data processing: MiXCR version 2.1.12, together with the default MiXCR reference library, was used to align and assemble the TRB reads. Each unique CDR3 nucleotide sequence defined a clone, and only productive sequences with at least two reads were analysed. Repertoire diversity was assessed by alpha-parameterized diversity profiles (alpha 0 to 5), including Shannon (alpha 1) and Simpson (alpha 2) indices, computed with an R script. The tcR package was used to compute combinatorial TRB VJ usage, which was then compared between cohorts by principal component analysis with ade4. GLIPH clustering of TCRbeta CDR3s was carried out on cohort pairs matched by age and read depth, and cluster frequencies were compared by Wilcoxon test. After TCRdb reprocessed the reads, each CDR3 protein sequence was kept as one row, without DNA. What appears here as the V and J calls and clone size reflects TCRdb's work, not the paper's. The sample table gives 1,500 to 2,000 distinct CDR3 sequences. Of the sample, around 17% is held by the ten largest clones.

Frequency classes this clonotype as medium-sized (0.01 to 0.1%); no count is given. The specificity of this receptor is unknown. Each sample's TRB amplification started from 250 to 300 ng of peripheral blood genomic DNA, which corresponds to approximately 36,000 genome equivalents. The 14 to 15 chronic lymphocytic leukemia controls had received no treatment and did not have autoimmune cytopenia; the mean age was roughly 65 years, the median age was about 60 years, and 5 were female. This sample was shared with a second study, whose subject was T cell repertoires in aging, cancer and after chemotherapy. The other study reports the following: Donors were distributed across six age groups ranging from 30 or younger to 70 or older, with at least three individuals included per group. In the hematological group, the paired samples taken before and after chemotherapy came from chronic lymphocytic leukemia patients given fludarabine- or bendamustine-based regimens. Roughly 9 million TCR reads were contained in the full dataset. Significantly lower blood TCR diversity and higher clonality were observed in untreated patients with hematological or solid cancers than in age-matched healthy donors. In healthy donors, the decline in TCR diversity with age was mainly explained by loss of richness, whereas in cancer patients loss of evenness was also found to contribute. In both cancer cohorts, median generation probability rose over the chemotherapy interval, which suggests that the repertoire was reconstituted through rebound thymic output. The authors noted that the repertoire data do not allow conclusions about immunological memory after chemotherapy. Hematological cancer patients had lymphoid organ infiltration, which may itself impair thymic emigration or peripheral T cell expansion. The study profiled peripheral blood TCR beta repertoires from healthy donors and cancer patients to examine immunoaging and T cell reconstitution after chemotherapy. A cohort of 218 cancer patients (more than 90 with hematological and approximately 120 with solid cancers) was assembled, and 95 healthy donors were included as a reference group. Processing of the TRB sequences was carried out with MiXCR versions 2.12 and 3.0.5. The repertoire metrics were Shannon diversity, evenness, clonality (defined as one minus evenness), and alpha-parameterized diversity profiles covering alpha 0 to 5. The IGoR algorithm was used to calculate generation probabilities of clones in the paired pre- and post-chemotherapy samples.

Source material: peripheral blood. The receptor was derived from a human donor with chronic lymphocytic leukemia. The sequence joins TRBV12-3 or TRBV12-4 to TRBJ2-7; TCRdb gives TRBD1 as the D gene, but with no DNA this cannot be confirmed. CDR3 region: CASRPGTVTYEQYF.